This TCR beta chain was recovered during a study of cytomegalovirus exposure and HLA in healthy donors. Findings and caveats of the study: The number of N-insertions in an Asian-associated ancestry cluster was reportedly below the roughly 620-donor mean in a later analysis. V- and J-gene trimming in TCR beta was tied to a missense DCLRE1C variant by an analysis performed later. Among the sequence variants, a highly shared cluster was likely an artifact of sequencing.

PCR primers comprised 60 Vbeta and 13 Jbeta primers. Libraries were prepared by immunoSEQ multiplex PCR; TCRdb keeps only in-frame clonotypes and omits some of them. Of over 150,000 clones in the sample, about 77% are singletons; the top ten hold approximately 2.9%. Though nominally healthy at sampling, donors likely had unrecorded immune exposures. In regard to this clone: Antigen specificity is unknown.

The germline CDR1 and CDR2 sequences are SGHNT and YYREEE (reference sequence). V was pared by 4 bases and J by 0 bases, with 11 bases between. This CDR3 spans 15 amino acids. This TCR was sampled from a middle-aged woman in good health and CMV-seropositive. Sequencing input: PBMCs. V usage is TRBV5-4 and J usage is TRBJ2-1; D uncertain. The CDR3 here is CASSLQASSYNEQFF. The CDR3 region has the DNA TGTGCCAGCAGCCTTCAGGCGAGCTCCTACAATGAGCAGTTCTTC. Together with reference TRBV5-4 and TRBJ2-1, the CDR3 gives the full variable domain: ETGVTQSPTHLIKTRGQQVTLRCSSQSGHNTVSWYQQALGQGPQFIFQYYREEENGRGNFPPRFSGLQFPNYSSELNVNALELDDSALYLCASSLQASSYNEQFFGPGTRLTVL.